The T cell receptor (beta chain) under discussion was sequenced for a study of regulatory T cells in long-lasting Graves disease. This clonotype was seen a few times. With iRepertoire HTBI primers and Arm-PCR of CDR3 regions, TCR beta libraries were built. TCRdb fed the multiplex PCR reads into MiXCR, producing one record per CDR3 protein. Among approximately 300,000 distinct CDR3 sequences listed, 18% were seen once. The CDR3 has 14 residues. The ends were cut back, 5 bases at V and 5 bases at J, with 15 bases in the middle. Germline CDR1 and CDR2: LNHDA and SQIVND (reference sequence). Time point of the sample: newly diagnosed GD, antithyroid drugs for less than 3 months. Following extraction of RNA from PBMCs, that RNA was used to make the TCR library. Staff drew approximately 9.9 milliliters of peripheral blood into EDTA tubes.

The source material was peripheral blood mononuclear cells (PBMCs), sampled at new diagnosis, from a patient treated with antithyroid drugs. This chain joins TRBV19 and TRBJ2-5, with D perhaps matching TRBD2 (5 bases). The sequence derives from a female donor with Graves disease. The chain's CDR3 is CASSADWGTETQYF. CDR3 DNA sequence: TGTGCCAGTAGTGCGGACTGGGGTACGGAGACCCAGTACTTC. Supplemented by reference TRBV19 and TRBJ2-5, the full variable domain reads DGGITQSPKYLFRKEGQNVTLSCEQNLNHDAMYWYRQDPGQGLRLIYYSQIVNDFQKGDIAEGYSVSREKKESFPLTVTSAQKNPTAFYLCASSADWGTETQYFGPGTRLLVL.